The subject of this entry is one T cell receptor beta chain. Repertoires were generated with immunoSEQ multiplex PCR, while TCRdb's copy carries only in-frame clones and drops some. Among around 200,000 clones listed, about four fifths were seen once. The sample is drawn from a study of blood T cell repertoires in COVID-19. The V gene lost 4 bases and the J gene lost 8 bases, with 6 bases spanning the gap. Germline V gene sequence: CDR1 SGHTS, CDR2 YDEGEE. CDR3 size: 11 residues. The sequence came from a man in his fifties or sixties with active or convalescent COVID-19. V and J are TRBV5-8 and TRBJ2-2; no clear D. Input material: peripheral blood. The CDR3 sequence: CASSPTGELFF. The CDR3 DNA is TGTGCCAGCAGCCCGACTGGGGAGCTGTTTTTT.